Described below is a single TCR beta chain sequence and its context. This sample was taken from a study of blood T cell repertoires in COVID-19. Study context: PBMCs, B-cell-depleted T cells, or T cells were the source of the cDNA or gDNA that made up the material.

The CDR3 covers 13 residues. In the study's own analysis: Reference gene primers were amplified, and this amplification served to estimate nucleated cell counts. Method: immunoSEQ multiplex PCR; TCRdb's copy keeps in-frame clones and lacks some. The DNA gave D and trimming, while V, J and clone size come from that table. Among about 280,000 clones listed, roughly 85% were seen once. The chain combines TRBV21-1 with TRBJ2-7; the table's D call, TRBD1, has no DNA check behind it. TRBV21-1 is deemed a pseudogene. The TCR comes from a man aged 45-65 years with active or convalescent COVID-19. Sample: peripheral blood. The CDR3 loop is CASTYPRGCEQYF. In nucleotides, the CDR3 is TGTGCCAGCACCTACCCTAGGGGGTGCGAGCAGTACTTC.